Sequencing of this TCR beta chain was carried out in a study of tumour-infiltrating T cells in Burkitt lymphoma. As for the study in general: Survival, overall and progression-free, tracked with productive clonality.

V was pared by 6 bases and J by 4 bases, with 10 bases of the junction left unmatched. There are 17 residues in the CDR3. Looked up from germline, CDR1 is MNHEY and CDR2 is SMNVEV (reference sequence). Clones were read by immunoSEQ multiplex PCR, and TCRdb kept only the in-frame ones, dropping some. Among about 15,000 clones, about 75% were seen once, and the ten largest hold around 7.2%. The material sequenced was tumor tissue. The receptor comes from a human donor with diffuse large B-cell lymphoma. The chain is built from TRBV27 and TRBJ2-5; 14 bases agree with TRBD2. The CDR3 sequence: CASSPRLAGGGSETQYF. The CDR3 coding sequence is TGTGCCAGCAGCCCTAGACTAGCGGGAGGGGGTTCAGAGACCCAGTACTTC.